The entry that follows covers one T cell receptor (beta chain) sequence. The data are from a study of cytomegalovirus exposure and HLA in healthy donors. Assay used: immunoSEQ multiplex PCR; TCRdb lists only in-frame clones, some missing. The repertoire holds 300,000 to 400,000 clones, with roughly 85% as singletons. From germline, CDR1 is SNHLY and CDR2 FYNNEI. CDR3 size: 11 residues. Between the trimmed V and J ends, which lost 2 bases and 11 bases, there was a span of 7 bases. The sequence was collected from a woman aged 18-30 years in good health and CMV-seronegative. The V gene is TRBV2, the J gene TRBJ1-3; D gene ambiguous. The sample comprised PBMCs. CDR3 nucleotides: TGTGCCAGCAGTGAACGAGGAGCCATATATTTT. Translation: CASSERGAIYF.